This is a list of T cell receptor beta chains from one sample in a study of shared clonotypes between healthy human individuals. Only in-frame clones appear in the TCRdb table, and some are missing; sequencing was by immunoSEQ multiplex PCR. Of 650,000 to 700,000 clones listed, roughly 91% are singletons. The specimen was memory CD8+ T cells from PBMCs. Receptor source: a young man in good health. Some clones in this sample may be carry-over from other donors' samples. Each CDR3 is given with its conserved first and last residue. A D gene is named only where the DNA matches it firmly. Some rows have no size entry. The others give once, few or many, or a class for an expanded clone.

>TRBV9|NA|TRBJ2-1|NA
TGTGCCAGCAGCCGCCGGACAATCTACAATGAGCAGTTCTTC
CASSRRTIYNEQFF
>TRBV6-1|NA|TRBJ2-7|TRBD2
TGTGCCAGCAGTGAAGCTGGCGGGAGCTTGTACGAGCAGTACTTC
CASSEAGGSLYEQYF
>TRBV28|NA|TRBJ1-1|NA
TGTGCCAGCAGTTTATTCCACGATAATTTGAACACTGAAGCTTTCTTT
CASSLFHDNLNTEAFF
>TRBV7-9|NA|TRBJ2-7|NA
TGTGCCAGCAGCCTAAGGGACCATTACGAGCAGTACTTC
CASSLRDHYEQYF
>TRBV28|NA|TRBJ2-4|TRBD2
TGTGCCAGCAGTCCCGGACTAGTAGGGGACATTCAGTACTTC
CASSPGLVGDIQYF
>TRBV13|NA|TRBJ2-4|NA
TGTGCCAGCAGCTTAGGGTCGGAGAAAAACATTCAGTACTTC
CASSLGSEKNIQYF
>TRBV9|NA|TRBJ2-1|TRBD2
TGTGCCAGCAGCGCCGGGACCGGACTAGCGGAGAAATACAATGAGCAGTTCTTC
CASSAGTGLAEKYNEQFF
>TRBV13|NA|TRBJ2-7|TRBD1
TGTGCCAGCAGACCCTCCGGGACAGGGGTCCCCTACGAGCAGTACTTC
CASRPSGTGVPYEQYF
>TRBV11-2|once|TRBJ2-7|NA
TGTGCCAGCAGCTTAGCTGGAGGGCCGCGGGAGCAGTACTTC
CASSLAGGPREQYF
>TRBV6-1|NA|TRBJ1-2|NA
TGTGCCAGCAGTGAAGTTGGAACTATCGGGTATGGCTACACCTTC
CASSEVGTIGYGYTF
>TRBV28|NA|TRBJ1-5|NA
TGTGCCAGCAGTTTTGCAGGGGAGGGGGAGAGCAATCAGCCCCAGCATTTT
CASSFAGEGESNQPQHF
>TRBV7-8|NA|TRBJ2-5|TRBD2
TGTGCCAGCAGCCCAAGCGGGATAGGGTGGGAGACCCAGTACTTC
CASSPSGIGWETQYF
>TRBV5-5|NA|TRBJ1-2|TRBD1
TGTGCCAGCAGCTTGAGGACAGGCGCTACTAACTATGGCTACACCTTC
CASSLRTGATNYGYTF
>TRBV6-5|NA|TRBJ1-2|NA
TGTGCCAGCAGTTACTCGGGGACGGAGGGTAGCTATGGCTACACCTTC
CASSYSGTEGSYGYTF
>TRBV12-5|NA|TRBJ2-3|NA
TGTGCTAGTGGTTTAGGTGTCATTGGGACAGATACGCAGTATTTT
CASGLGVIGTDTQYF
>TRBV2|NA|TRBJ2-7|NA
TGTGCCAGCACCCGGGGCCCTTACGAGCAGTACTTC
CASTRGPYEQYF
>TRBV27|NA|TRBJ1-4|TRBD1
TGTGCCAGCAGCCTTACCCCGGGACAGGGGGGAGAAAAACTGTTTTTT
CASSLTPGQGGEKLFF
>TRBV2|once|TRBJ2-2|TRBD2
TGTGCCAGCAGAGCCCAGAAACTTATAGCGGGAAACACCGGGGAGCTGTTTTTT
CASRAQKLIAGNTGELFF
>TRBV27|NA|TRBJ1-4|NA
TGTGCCAGCAGTAACTACAGGGCACCTAATGAAAAACTGTTTTTT
CASSNYRAPNEKLFF
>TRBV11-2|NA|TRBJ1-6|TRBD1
TGTGCCAGCAGCTTAACCCCCTCTCGACAGGGAAGAAATTCACCCCTCCACTTT
CASSLTPSRQGRNSPLHF
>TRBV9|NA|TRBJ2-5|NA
TGTGCCAGCAGCCACCCGCGGCAGGGAGGCGAGACCCAGTACTTC
CASSHPRQGGETQYF
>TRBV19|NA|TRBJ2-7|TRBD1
TGTGCCAGTAAGATAGGCAGGGGGCCTTACGAGCAGTACTTC
CASKIGRGPYEQYF
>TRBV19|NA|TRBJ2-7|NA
TGTGCCAGTAGTATAGATTTGGAGCCCCTCTACGAGCAGTACTTC
CASSIDLEPLYEQYF
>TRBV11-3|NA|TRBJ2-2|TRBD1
TGTGCCAGCAGCTTAGTCAGACAGGGGGACCACGGGGAGCTGTTTTTT
CASSLVRQGDHGELFF
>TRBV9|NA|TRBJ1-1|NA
TGTGCCAGCAGCGTAGGGAAGGGGATGAACACTGAAGCTTTCTTT
CASSVGKGMNTEAFF
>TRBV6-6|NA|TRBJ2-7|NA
NA
CASVGPGAYEQYF
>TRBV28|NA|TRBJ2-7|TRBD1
TGTGCCAGCAGTACCCGGACAGGGACCTACGAGCAGTACTTC
CASSTRTGTYEQYF
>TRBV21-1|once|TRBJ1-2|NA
TGTGCCAATTGGGGCAGAGAAAACTATGGCTACACCTTC
CANWGRENYGYTF
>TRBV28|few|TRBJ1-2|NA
TGTGCCAGCAGTTTAGGGTCCAGGGCAGGGCAAACCCTATCTTCCTATGGCTACACCTTC
CASSLGSRAGQTLSSYGYTF
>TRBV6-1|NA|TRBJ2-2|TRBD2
TGTGCCAGCAGTGTTCTAGCGGGAGGGGGTGACGCCGGGGAGCTGTTTTTT
CASSVLAGGGDAGELFF
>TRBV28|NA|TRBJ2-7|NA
TGTGCCACTTGGGGTTACTACGAGCAGTACTTC
CATWGYYEQYF
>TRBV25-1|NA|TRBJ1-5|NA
TGTGCCAGCAGTGAAGCAGGGCCCAATCAGCCCCAGCATTTT
CASSEAGPNQPQHF
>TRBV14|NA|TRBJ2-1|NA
TGTGCCAGCAGCCAAGCGAAGAGGGGGGCAGGGGCAGGGAATGAGCAGTTCTTC
CASSQAKRGAGAGNEQFF
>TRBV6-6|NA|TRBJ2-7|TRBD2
TGTGCCAGCATTAACCCCCTCGCGGGAGGGTACGAGCAGTACTTC
CASINPLAGGYEQYF
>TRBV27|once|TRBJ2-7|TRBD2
TGTGCCAGCAGCTCTAGCGGGAGAAGCGAGCAGTACTTC
CASSSSGRSEQYF
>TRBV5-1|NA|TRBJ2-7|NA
TGCGCCAGCAGCTTGGTTTCCGGGAGTATCGCCTACGAGCAGTACTTC
CASSLVSGSIAYEQYF
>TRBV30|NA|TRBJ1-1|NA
TGTGCCTGGAGTGGGGGCATCTCCTTGAACACTGAAGCTTTCTTT
CAWSGGISLNTEAFF
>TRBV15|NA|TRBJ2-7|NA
TGTGCCACCAGCAGAGACCGTTTATCCGGGACTCCAGCGGGGCAGTACTTC
CATSRDRLSGTPAGQYF
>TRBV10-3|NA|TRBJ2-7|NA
TGTGCCATCAGTCCCAACTACGAGCAGTACTTC
CAISPNYEQYF
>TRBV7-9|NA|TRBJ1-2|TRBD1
TGTGCCAGCAGCTTAGGCCTCCGGACAGGGTTATTTGCTTACACCTTC
CASSLGLRTGLFAYTF
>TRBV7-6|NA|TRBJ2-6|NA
TGTGCCAGCAGCTTAGTCCCAGGGTTCGGGGCCAACGTCCTGACTTTC
CASSLVPGFGANVLTF
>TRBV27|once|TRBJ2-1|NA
TGTGCCAGCAGCCTTTACCGGGACAAAAATGAGCAGTTCTTC
CASSLYRDKNEQFF
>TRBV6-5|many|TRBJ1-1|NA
TGTGCCAGCGGCATAGGGGCTACGTACACTGAAGCTTTCTTT
CASGIGATYTEAFF
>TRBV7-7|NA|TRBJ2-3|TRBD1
TGTGCCAGCAGCCCCCGGCAGGGGGTAGGCACAGATACGCAGTATTTT
CASSPRQGVGTDTQYF
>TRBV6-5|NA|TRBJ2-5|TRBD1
TGTGCCAGCAGCACCGGGACAGAGGAGACCCAGTACTTC
CASSTGTEETQYF
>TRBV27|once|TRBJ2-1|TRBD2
TGTGCCAGCAGCCCCACGACTAGCGGCTATGGGGGCAATGAGCAGTTCTTC
CASSPTTSGYGGNEQFF
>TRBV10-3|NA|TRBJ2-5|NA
TGTGCCATCAGCGCGACAGGTCAAGAGACCCAGTACTTC
CAISATGQETQYF
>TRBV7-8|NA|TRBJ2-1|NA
TGTGCCAGCAGCTTAGAGGGCAGGACCTCTCTGGGTGAGCAGTTCTTC
CASSLEGRTSLGEQFF
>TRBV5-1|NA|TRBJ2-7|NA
TGCGCCAGCAGCTCCCGGGACACCCCCTACGAGCAGTACTTC
CASSSRDTPYEQYF
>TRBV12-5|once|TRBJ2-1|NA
TGTGCTAGTGGTGTCCAGGGGAGGTCCTACAATGAGCAGTTCTTC
CASGVQGRSYNEQFF
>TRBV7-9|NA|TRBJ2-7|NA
TGTGCCAGCAGCTTGGGCTCTATAGCTTACGAGCAGTACTTC
CASSLGSIAYEQYF
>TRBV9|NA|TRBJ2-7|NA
TGTGCCAGCAGCGGACAGACCTACGAGCAGTACTTC
CASSGQTYEQYF
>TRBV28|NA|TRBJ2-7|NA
TGTGCCAGCAGCCAGACAGTGTACACCTACGAGCAGTACTTC
CASSQTVYTYEQYF